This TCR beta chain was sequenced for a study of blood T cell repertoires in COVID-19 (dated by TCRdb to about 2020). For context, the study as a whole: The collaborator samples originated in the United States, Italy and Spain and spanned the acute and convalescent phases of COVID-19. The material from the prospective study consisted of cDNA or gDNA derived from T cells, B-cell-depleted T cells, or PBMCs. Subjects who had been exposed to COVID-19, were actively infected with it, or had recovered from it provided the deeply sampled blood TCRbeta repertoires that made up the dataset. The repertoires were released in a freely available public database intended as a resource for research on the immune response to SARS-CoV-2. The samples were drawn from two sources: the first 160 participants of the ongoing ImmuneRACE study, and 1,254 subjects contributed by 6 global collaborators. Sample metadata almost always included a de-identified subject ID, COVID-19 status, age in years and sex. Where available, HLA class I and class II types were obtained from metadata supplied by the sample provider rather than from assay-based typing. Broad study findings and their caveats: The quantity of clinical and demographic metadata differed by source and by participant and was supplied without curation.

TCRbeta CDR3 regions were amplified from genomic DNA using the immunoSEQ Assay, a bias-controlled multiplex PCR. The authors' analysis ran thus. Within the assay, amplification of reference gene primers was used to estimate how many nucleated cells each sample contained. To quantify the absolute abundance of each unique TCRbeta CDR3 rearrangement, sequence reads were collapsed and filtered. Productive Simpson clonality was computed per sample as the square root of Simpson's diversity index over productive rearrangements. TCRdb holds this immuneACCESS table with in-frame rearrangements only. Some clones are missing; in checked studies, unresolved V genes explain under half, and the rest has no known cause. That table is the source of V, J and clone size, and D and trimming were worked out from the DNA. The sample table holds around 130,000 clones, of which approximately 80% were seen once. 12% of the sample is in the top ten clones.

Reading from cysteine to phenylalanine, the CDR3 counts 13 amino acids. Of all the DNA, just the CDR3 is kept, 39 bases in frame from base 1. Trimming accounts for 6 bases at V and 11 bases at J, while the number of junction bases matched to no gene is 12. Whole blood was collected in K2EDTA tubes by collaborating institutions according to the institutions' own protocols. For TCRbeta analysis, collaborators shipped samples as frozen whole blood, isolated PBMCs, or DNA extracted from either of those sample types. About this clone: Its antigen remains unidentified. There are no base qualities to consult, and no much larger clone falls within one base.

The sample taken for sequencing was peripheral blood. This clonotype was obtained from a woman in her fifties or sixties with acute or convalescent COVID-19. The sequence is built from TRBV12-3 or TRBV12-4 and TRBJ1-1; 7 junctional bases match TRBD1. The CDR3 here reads CASREETGRSAFF. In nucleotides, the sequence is TGTGCCAGCAGGGAGGAGACAGGGCGGTCGGCTTTCTTT.